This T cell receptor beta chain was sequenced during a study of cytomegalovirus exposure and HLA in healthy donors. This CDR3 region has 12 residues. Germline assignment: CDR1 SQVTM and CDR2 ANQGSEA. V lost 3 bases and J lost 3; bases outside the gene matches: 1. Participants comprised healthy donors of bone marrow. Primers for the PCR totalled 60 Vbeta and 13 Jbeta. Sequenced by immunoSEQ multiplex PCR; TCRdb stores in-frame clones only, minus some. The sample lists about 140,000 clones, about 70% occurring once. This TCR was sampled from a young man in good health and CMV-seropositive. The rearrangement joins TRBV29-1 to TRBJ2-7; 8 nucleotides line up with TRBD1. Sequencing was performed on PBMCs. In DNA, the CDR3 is TGCAGCGTTGAGGGACAGGACTACGAGCAGTACTTC. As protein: CSVEGQDYEQYF.